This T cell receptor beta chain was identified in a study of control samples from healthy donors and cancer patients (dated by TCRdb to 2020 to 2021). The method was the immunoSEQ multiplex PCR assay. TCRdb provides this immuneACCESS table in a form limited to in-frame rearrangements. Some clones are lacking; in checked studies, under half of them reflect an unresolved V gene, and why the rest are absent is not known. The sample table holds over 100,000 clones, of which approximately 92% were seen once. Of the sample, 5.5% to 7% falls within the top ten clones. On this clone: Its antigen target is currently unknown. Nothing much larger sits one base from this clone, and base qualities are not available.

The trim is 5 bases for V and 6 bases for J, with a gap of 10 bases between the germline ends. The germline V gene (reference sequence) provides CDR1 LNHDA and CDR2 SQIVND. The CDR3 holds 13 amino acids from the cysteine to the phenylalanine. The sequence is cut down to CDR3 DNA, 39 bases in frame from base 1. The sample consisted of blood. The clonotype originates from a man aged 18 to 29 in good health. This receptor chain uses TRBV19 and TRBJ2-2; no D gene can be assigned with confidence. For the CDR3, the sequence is CASSWVMAGELFF. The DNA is TGTGCCAGTAGTTGGGTCATGGCCGGGGAGCTGTTTTTT.